One sample yielded the 11 T cell receptor beta chains listed below, sequenced in a study of blood T cell repertoires in COVID-19. The data were produced by immunoSEQ multiplex PCR, yet TCRdb's version contains in-frame clones alone and is incomplete. The sample carries about 180,000 clones, more than 75% recorded once. The specimen was PBMCs or T cells enriched from blood (not recorded which). The receptors were gathered from a young woman who had recovered from COVID-19.

The chain employs TRBV2 and TRBJ2-2; D is possibly TRBD1 (5 bases). Germline V gene lookup returns CDR1 SNHLY and CDR2 FYNNEI. V dropped 8 bases and J dropped 4 bases, with 11 bases sitting between them. The CDR3 runs 13 residues. Here the CDR3 reads CASDPRGTGELFF. The DNA of the CDR3 is TGTGCCAGCGATCCTAGGGGCACCGGGGAGCTGTTTTTT.

This chain joins TRBV6-5 and TRBJ2-5, with TRBD2 matching 12 bases. Germline V gene lookup returns CDR1 MNHEY and CDR2 SVGAGI. Trimming at V came to 6 bases and at J to 9 bases, leaving 11 bases not matched to a gene. The CDR3 contains 15 residues. The CDR3 bases are TGTGCCAGCAGCAAAGGGACTAGCGGGCCTCGGTCCCAGTACTTC. Translation: CASSKGTSGPRSQYF.

The gene calls are TRBV6-1 and TRBJ2-3, with TRBD2 matching over 10 bases. The CDR3 is made up of 15 amino acids. With V trimmed by 3 bases and J by 3 bases, 3 bases remained unmatched. Per germline, CDR1 MNHNS and CDR2 SASEGT. The CDR3 region is CASSDRSGGTDTQYF. The DNA for the CDR3 is TGTGCCAGCAGTGATCGTAGCGGGGGGACAGATACGCAGTATTTT.

The chain recombines TRBV6-5 with TRBJ1-2, with D uncertain. This CDR3 has 14 residues. Trimming removed 5 bases at V and 8 bases at J, with 18 bases between. The V gene's germline CDR1 is MNHEY and CDR2 SVGAGI. CDR3 region: CASSPGPLTGGYTF. In nucleotides, the CDR3 is TGTGCCAGCAGTCCAGGACCCCTTACGGGGGGCTACACCTTC.

The J gene is TRBJ2-4, the V gene TRBV28; D is undetermined. Per the germline V gene, CDR1 is MDHEN and CDR2 is SYDVKM. The V and J ends lost 2 bases and 2 bases respectively, with 16 bases between them. The CDR3 has 17 residues. CDR3 DNA: TGTGCCAGCAGTTTAAGCCCCCTGCGTAGAACCAAAAACATTCAGTACTTC. This translates into CASSLSPLRRTKNIQYF.

In its sample, this clone was seen once. The rearrangement links TRBV7-7 to TRBJ2-6, with TRBD2 identical over 13 bases. CDR1 and CDR2 from the germline V gene are SSHAT and FNYEAQ (reference sequence). The V and J ends lost 4 bases and 3 bases, in that order; junction bases with no gene match: 9. CDR3 length: 19 amino acids. The CDR3 region is CASSSGLAGVAGGANVLTF. CDR3 nucleotide sequence: TGTGCCAGCAGCTCCGGACTAGCGGGAGTTGCTGGTGGGGCCAACGTCCTGACTTTC.

The rearrangement links TRBV5-1 to TRBJ1-2, with 7 bases fitting TRBD1. Germline CDR1 SGHRS, CDR2 YFSETQ. The V and J ends lost 4 bases and 4 bases, in that order; junction bases with no gene match: 7. The CDR3 has 14 residues. CDR3: CASSAGQEGYGYTF. The DNA of the CDR3 is TGCGCCAGCAGCGCCGGACAGGAAGGCTATGGCTACACCTTC.

This chain links TRBV4-1 with TRBJ1-6; D may be TRBD1 (6 bases). From germline, CDR1 is MGHRA and CDR2 YSYEKL. V dropped 0 bases and J dropped 7 bases, with 10 bases sitting between them. This CDR3 region has 15 residues. The CDR3 DNA is TGCGCCAGCAGCCAAGATAGGCAGGGGAATTCACCCCTCCACTTT. Translation gives CASSQDRQGNSPLHF.

The rearrangement links TRBV3-1 (or the pseudogene TRBV3-2) to TRBJ1-3, with unresolved D. The CDR3 consists of 13 residues. Germline loops: CDR1 LGHDT, CDR2 YNNKEL (reference sequence). V was trimmed by 1 base and J by 4 bases, leaving 5 bases between them. The CDR3 is CASSQVRGNTIYF. CDR3 DNA: TGTGCCAGCAGCCAAGTCCGGGGAAACACCATATATTTT.

The chain carries TRBV19 and TRBJ2-7; 10 positions match TRBD1. CDR3 size: 13 residues. Per germline, CDR1 LNHDA and CDR2 SQIVND (reference sequence). Unmatched junction bases numbered 4, after V lost 10 bases and J lost 1 base. The CDR3 spells CATRTGGSYEQYF. The DNA of the CDR3 is TGTGCCACCAGGACAGGGGGTTCCTACGAGCAGTACTTC.

V and J are TRBV21-1 and TRBJ1-2; the table gives TRBD1 as D, unverified against the DNA. TRBV21-1 is recorded as a pseudogene. This CDR3 has 15 amino acids. The DNA of the CDR3 is TGTGCCAGCAGCAACGCTCTTCGGGACATCTATGGCTACACCTTC. Translating gives CASSNALRDIYGYTF.